The T cell receptor beta chain under discussion was sequenced for a study of early T cells in non-severe SARS-CoV-2 infection. CDR1 and CDR2 (germline): LNHDA, SQIVND (reference sequence). V was trimmed by 3 bases and J by 7 bases, leaving 4 bases between them. There are 11 residues in the CDR3. In TCRdb, the 5' RACE reads were re-called with MiXCR into one record per CDR3 protein. The sample has fewer than 85,000 distinct CDR3 sequences, 9.5% to 15% seen once; the top ten hold around 1.3%. This clonotype was detected once. The chain is built from TRBV19 and TRBJ2-1; D not resolved. This TCR was sampled from an adult who was a healthcare worker with PCR-confirmed SARS-CoV-2 infection or an uninfected control (not recorded which). Specimen: whole blood. CDR3 residues: CASSMENEQFF. CDR3 nucleotide sequence: TGTGCCAGTAGTATGGAGAATGAGCAGTTCTTC.